Below, 30 T cell receptor beta chains from the same sample are listed, as sequenced in a study of blood T cell repertoires in COVID-19. The method was immunoSEQ multiplex PCR; TCRdb's version includes in-frame clones alone and lacks a portion of them. The data show over 300,000 clones, more than 70% seen once. Sequencing was performed on peripheral blood. The receptors were gathered from a man aged 40-55 years with acute or convalescent COVID-19.

The V and J genes are TRBV19 and TRBJ2-7; 7 nucleotides match TRBD2. CDR1 LNHDA and CDR2 SQIVND come from the germline V gene (reference sequence). The CDR3 runs 15 residues. J gave up 2 bases and V 3 bases, and 7 bases lay outside the gene matches. The CDR3 loop reads CASSMGLYNPYEQYF. In nucleotides, the CDR3 is TGTGCCAGTAGTATGGGACTATATAATCCCTACGAGCAGTACTTC.

The V call is TRBV6-2 or TRBV6-3, the J call TRBJ1-1; D not certain. Between the trimmed V and J ends, which lost 2 bases and 8 bases, there was a span of 9 bases. CDR3 length: 12 residues. CDR1 is MNHEY and CDR2 is SVGEGT in the germline V gene. CDR3 sequence: CASSYGFTEAFF. The CDR3 DNA reads TGTGCCAGCAGTTACGGTTTTACAGAAGCTTTCTTT.

The chain carries TRBV9 and TRBJ2-3; D is unclear. The ends were cut back, 1 base at V and 3 bases at J, with 12 bases in the middle. The CDR3 spans 15 residues. CDR1 and CDR2 from the germline V gene are SGDLS and YYNGEE. CDR3 bases: TGTGCCAGCAGCGTATCCAGGTCTCGTACAGATACGCAGTATTTT. Protein: CASSVSRSRTDTQYF.

The rearrangement uses TRBV27 and TRBJ1-5; 7 bases fit TRBD1. CDR1 is MNHEY and CDR2 is SMNVEV in the germline V gene (reference sequence). This CDR3 region has 16 residues. Germline trimming cut 2 bases from V and 5 bases from J; bases unmatched to any gene: 9. In nucleotides, the CDR3 is TGTGCCAGCAGTTTAAGGGCAGGGGGGAAGGATCAGCCCCAGCATTTT. Amino acids: CASSLRAGGKDQPQHF.

V usage is TRBV11-3 and J usage is TRBJ1-5; D not certain. Germline CDR1 is SGHNT and CDR2 is YENEEA. Trimming stripped 3 bases from V and 11 bases from J, with 14 bases between. This CDR3 region has 13 residues. The CDR3 loop is CASSLKDIGAQHF. The CDR3, as DNA: TGTGCCAGCAGCTTGAAGGATATCGGGGCCCAGCATTTT.

The rearrangement joins TRBV28 to TRBJ1-2; weak D call: TRBD1 (5 bases). Trimming stripped 5 bases from V and 7 bases from J, with 20 bases between. Per the germline V gene, CDR1 is MDHEN and CDR2 is SYDVKM. This CDR3 is 15 amino acids long. The CDR3 is CASSPQGEGASGYTF. CDR3 nucleotide sequence: TGTGCCAGCAGTCCCCAGGGTGAAGGGGCGAGTGGCTACACCTTC.

The CDR3 bases are TGTGCCTGGGGGGGGGCGTGGGACAGGGCGCACGAGCAGTACTTC. Amino acid sequence: CAWGGAWDRAHEQYF. The chain employs TRBV30 and TRBJ2-7; TRBD1 agrees at 9 bases. After removal of 5 bases from V and 5 bases from J, the junction contained 13 bases not matched to a gene. CDR1 and CDR2 (germline): GTSNPN, SVGIG (reference sequence). The CDR3 covers 15 residues. Supplemented by reference TRBV30 and TRBJ2-7, the full variable domain reads SQTIHQWPATLVQPVGSPLSLECTVEGTSNPNLYWYRQAAGRGLQLLFYSVGIGQISSEVPQNLSASRPQDRQFILSSKKLLLSDSGFYLCAWGGAWDRAHEQYFGPGTRLTVT.

The rearrangement links TRBV6-4 to TRBJ2-6, with 9 positions matching TRBD1. V was clipped by 3 bases and J by 3 bases; unmatched bases: 0. This CDR3 has 15 amino acids. Germline loops: CDR1 MRHNA, CDR2 SNTAGT. CDR3 DNA sequence: TGTGCCAGCAGTGAGGGACAGGGTGGGGCCAACGTCCTGACTTTC. Its translation: CASSEGQGGANVLTF.

The gene calls are TRBV5-4 and TRBJ1-5, with no clear D. The V and J ends lost 0 bases and 12 bases respectively, with 13 bases between them. The germline CDR1 and CDR2 sequences are SGHNT and YYREEE (reference sequence). This CDR3 region has 13 residues. CDR3 sequence reads: CASSLAPGGDQHF. As DNA, the CDR3 is TGTGCCAGCAGCTTGGCCCCGGGCGGGGACCAGCATTTT. Full variable domain (outside the CDR3, taken from reference TRBV5-4 and TRBJ1-5): ETGVTQSPTHLIKTRGQQVTLRCSSQSGHNTVSWYQQALGQGPQFIFQYYREEENGRGNFPPRFSGLQFPNYSSELNVNALELDDSALYLCASSLAPGGDQHFGDGTRLSIL.

The chain joins TRBV7-9 to TRBJ2-7; tentatively, D is TRBD2 (5 bases). Trimming stripped 1 base from V and 1 base from J, with 17 bases between. The germline V gene encodes CDR1 SEHNR and CDR2 FQNEAQ (reference sequence). The CDR3 is 17 residues long. The CDR3 DNA sequence: TGTGCCAGCAGCTTAGTCGTTCGCCGCGGGCTATCCTACGAGCAGTACTTC. It yields the protein CASSLVVRRGLSYEQYF. Full variable domain (outside the CDR3, taken from reference TRBV7-9 and TRBJ2-7): DTGVSQNPRHKITKRGQNVTFRCDPISEHNRLYWYRQTLGQGPEFLTYFQNEAQLEKSRLLSDRFSAERPKGSFSTLEIQRTEQGDSAMYLCASSLVVRRGLSYEQYFGPGTRLTVT.

The J gene is TRBJ2-7, the V gene TRBV30; 8 bases map to TRBD2. Germline assignment: CDR1 GTSNPN and CDR2 SVGIG (reference sequence). The CDR3 loop spans 14 amino acids. Trimming removed 5 bases from V and 4 bases from J; junction bases left unmatched: 10. CDR3 nucleotides: TGTGCCTGGGCCCCTCAAGCGGGGGTTTACGAGCAGTACTTC. Residues: CAWAPQAGVYEQYF.

The gene calls are TRBV2 and TRBJ2-1; 9 bases are a match to TRBD1. Germline V lookup: CDR1 SNHLY, CDR2 FYNNEI. This CDR3 is built from 16 residues. V was clipped by 5 bases and J by 0 bases; unmatched bases: 5. The CDR3 DNA sequence: TGTGCCAGCAGTTATACAGGGGGCAGCTCCTACAATGAGCAGTTCTTC. Residues: CASSYTGGSSYNEQFF.

This chain uses TRBV27 with TRBJ2-1; D possibly corresponds to TRBD1 (7 bases). V gave up 2 bases and J gave up 2 bases, with 10 bases separating them. The CDR3 has 15 amino acids. Germline CDR1 and CDR2: MNHEY and SMNVEV (reference sequence). The DNA of the CDR3 is TGTGCCAGCAGTTTACCAGGGGGGACCTACAATGAGCAGTTCTTC. Its translation: CASSLPGGTYNEQFF.

The chain joins TRBV24-1 to TRBJ2-1; possible D gene TRBD2, 5 bases. The germline V and J ends were trimmed by 4 bases and 5 bases, with 5 bases remaining between them. Per germline, CDR1 KGHDR and CDR2 SFDVKD. The CDR3 is 12 amino acids. The CDR3 here is CATSEGDNEQFF. Here the CDR3 DNA reads TGTGCCACCAGTGAGGGAGACAATGAGCAGTTCTTC.

The chain links TRBV28 to TRBJ1-1, with 7 bases aligning to TRBD1. This CDR3 is built from 13 residues. Germline CDR1 MDHEN, CDR2 SYDVKM. J was trimmed by 2 bases and V by 6 bases; bases with no gene match: 3. Here the CDR3 reads CASRTGYNTEAFF. The CDR3 DNA reads as TGTGCCAGCAGGACAGGGTATAACACTGAAGCTTTCTTT.

The rearrangement uses TRBV6-1 and TRBJ2-7; maybe TRBD1 (6 bases). CDR3 length: 13 residues. Trimming cost V 3 bases and J 3 bases, with 9 bases left between them. The germline gives CDR1 MNHNS, CDR2 SASEGT. The CDR3 region is CASSDGTNYEQYF. The CDR3 bases are TGTGCCAGCAGTGACGGGACAAACTACGAGCAGTACTTC.

This clone appeared a single time. This CDR3 is also generated by other DNA sequences in the sample. The J gene is TRBJ1-5, the V gene TRBV7-9; D is perhaps TRBD1 (6 bases). The CDR3 is made up of 14 amino acids. From germline, CDR1 is SEHNR and CDR2 FQNEAQ (reference sequence). With 1 base removed from V and 7 bases from J, the gap between germline ends came to 11 bases. The CDR3, as DNA: TGTGCCAGCAGCTTAGGGGGGGGCGGACAGCCCCAGCATTTT. This gives the protein CASSLGGGGQPQHF.

This clone was counted a single time. V usage is TRBV5-1 and J usage is TRBJ1-3, with a weak D call TRBD1 (6 bases). This CDR3 region has 16 residues. Germline CDR1 reads SGHRS; CDR2 reads YFSETQ. Trimming left V 4 bases short and J 2 bases short, with 16 bases between. The CDR3 reads CASSRDMLTPGNTIYF. The CDR3 DNA sequence: TGCGCCAGCAGCAGGGACATGTTAACCCCTGGAAACACCATATATTTT. The entire variable domain, with the rest obtained from reference TRBV5-1 and TRBJ1-3, is as follows: KAGVTQTPRYLIKTRGQQVTLSCSPISGHRSVSWYQQTPGQGLQFLFEYFSETQRNKGNFPGRFSGRQFSNSRSEMNVSTLELGDSALYLCASSRDMLTPGNTIYFGEGSWLTVV.

The gene calls are TRBV6-5 and TRBJ2-5; TRBD1 agrees at 7 bases. Germline trimming cut 6 bases from V and 4 bases from J; bases unmatched to any gene: 8. CDR1 is MNHEY and CDR2 is SVGAGI in the germline V gene. The CDR3 is 14 residues long. CDR3 sequence: CASSPGTVGETQYF. CDR3 bases: TGTGCCAGCAGCCCGGGGACAGTGGGAGAGACCCAGTACTTC.

The rearrangement uses TRBV9 and TRBJ2-7; TRBD2 might be the D (6 bases). CDR3 length equals 15 residues. The V and J ends lost 0 bases and 2 bases respectively, with 12 bases between them. The V gene's germline CDR1 is SGDLS and CDR2 YYNGEE. CDR3 protein: CASSVDGGGPYEQYF. The CDR3 nucleotides are TGTGCCAGCAGCGTAGATGGGGGAGGCCCCTACGAGCAGTACTTC.

This chain links TRBV29-1 with TRBJ1-3; 7 nucleotides agree with TRBD1. From germline, CDR1 is SQVTM and CDR2 ANQGSEA. The CDR3 contains 14 residues. V dropped 5 bases and J dropped 0; count of bases not matched to a gene: 4. The CDR3 here is CSVKGDSSGNTIYF. The CDR3 DNA reads as TGCAGCGTTAAGGGGGACAGCTCTGGAAACACCATATATTTT.

The V gene is TRBV2, the J gene TRBJ2-3; TRBD2 aligns across 9 bases. The CDR3 runs 14 residues. Losses at the gene ends were 9 bases for V and 4 bases for J; bases not matched to a gene: 8. CDR1 and CDR2 from the germline V gene are SNHLY and FYNNEI. The CDR3 sequence is CASSRGGSADTQYF. The CDR3 bases are TGTGCCAGTTCGCGGGGGGGGTCGGCAGATACGCAGTATTTT.

The rearrangement links TRBV19 to TRBJ2-6, with 11 bases aligning to TRBD1. This CDR3 contains 17 residues. The V and J ends lost 3 bases and 2 bases, in that order; junction bases with no gene match: 3. Germline V lookup: CDR1 LNHDA, CDR2 SQIVND (reference sequence). The CDR3 nucleotides are TGTGCCAGTAGTATGAGGGACAGGGGGGCTGGGGCCAACGTCCTGACTTTC. The encoded protein is CASSMRDRGAGANVLTF.

The V call is TRBV7-8, the J call TRBJ2-2; 7 positions agree with TRBD1. This CDR3 is built from 17 residues. The junction had 14 bases not matched to a gene; V was cut back by 5 bases and J by 5 bases. The germline V gene has CDR1 SGHVS and CDR2 FQNEAQ. CDR3 DNA: TGTGCCAGCAGCCAGGACAGGCTTATTTTGAGAACCGGGGAGCTGTTTTTT. This encodes CASSQDRLILRTGELFF.

CDR3 amino acids: CASSVEGKRGADTQYF. The CDR3 DNA reads as TGTGCCAGCAGCGTAGAGGGGAAGCGGGGCGCAGATACGCAGTATTTT. This chain joins TRBV9 and TRBJ2-3, with 7 bases that match TRBD2. V lost 0 bases, J lost 4 bases, and 8 bases stayed unmatched. The CDR3 extends over 16 amino acids. CDR1 SGDLS and CDR2 YYNGEE come from the germline V gene.

The chain has TRBV7-2 and TRBJ1-2; D possibly corresponds to TRBD1 (6 bases). The CDR3 runs to 12 residues. CDR1 is SGHTA, CDR2 FQGNSA, per germline. The V end was cut by 6 bases, the J end by 6 bases, with 11 bases between. DNA for the CDR3: TGTGCCAGCAGAAGACAGGAGGATGGCTACACCTTC. It specifies CASRRQEDGYTF.

V and J are TRBV25-1 and TRBJ2-3, with D perhaps matching TRBD2 (5 bases). V lost 6 bases to trimming and J lost 2 bases, with 9 bases between them. This CDR3 has 13 amino acids. Germline V CDR1 and CDR2: MGHDK, SYGVNS. The CDR3 bases are TGTGCCAGCAGGAACGGGGACACAGATACGCAGTATTTT. Protein: CASRNGDTDTQYF.

V usage is TRBV28 and J usage is TRBJ1-1, with D maybe TRBD1 (5 bases). CDR1 and CDR2 from the germline V gene are MDHEN and SYDVKM. The CDR3 covers 13 residues. V gave up 5 bases and J gave up 4 bases, with 11 bases separating them. This CDR3 is CASSVRGSTEAFF. CDR3 nucleotide sequence: TGTGCCAGCAGTGTGCGGGGGAGCACTGAAGCTTTCTTT.

This chain connects TRBV7-3 to TRBJ2-3; TRBD2 might be the D (5 bases). This CDR3 has 16 residues. CDR1 SGHTA and CDR2 FQGTGA come from the germline V gene. Trimming removed 2 bases from V and 0 bases from J, with 12 bases in between. CDR3 sequence reads: CASSLSSGASTDTQYF. The CDR3 bases are TGTGCCAGCAGCTTATCCAGCGGTGCTAGCACAGATACGCAGTATTTT.

The gene calls are TRBV28 and TRBJ1-4; possibly TRBD1 for D (6 bases). CDR3 size: 13 residues. Trimming pared 6 bases from V and 7 bases from J, leaving 12 bases between. Germline V lookup: CDR1 MDHEN, CDR2 SYDVKM. The CDR3: CASRLGQFEKLFF. The CDR3 DNA reads as TGTGCCAGCAGACTTGGACAGTTTGAAAAACTGTTTTTT.